The rows below give T cell receptor beta chains drawn from one sample of a study of CD8 T cells in Susac syndrome. MiXCR, applied by TCRdb to the immunoSEQ multiplex PCR reads, yields one record per CDR3 protein. The repertoire holds 75,000 to 80,000 distinct CDR3 sequences, with 94% as singletons. The sequencing input was CD8+ T cells from PBMCs. The source of these receptors is a human donor with Susac syndrome. CDR3s include the opening cysteine and the closing phenylalanine or tryptophan. The D gene is left open where the match is weak. Rows may omit the clone size; those that give it use once, few, many or a size class.

d_call,clone_size,j_call,v_call,cdr3_nt,cdr3_aa
TRBD2,NA,TRBJ2-1,TRBV11-2,TGTGCCACAACTAGCGGGGGGAAGAATGAGCAGTTCTTC,CATTSGGKNEQFF
NA,NA,TRBJ2-7,TRBV5-4,TGTGCCAGCAGCCCTGGTGGAGTCTACGAGCAGTACTTC,CASSPGGVYEQYF
NA,NA,TRBJ1-1,TRBV19,TGTGCCAGTAGTATAGGAGGGGAGAACACTGAAGCTTTCTTT,CASSIGGENTEAFF
TRBD1,NA,TRBJ2-3,TRBV11-2,TGTGCCAGCAGCTTAAGTACAGGGGCTACAGATACGCAGTATTTT,CASSLSTGATDTQYF
TRBD1,NA,TRBJ2-1,TRBV7-9,TGTGCCAGCAGCCATACGGGACAGGGGGCAGGGCAGTTCTTC,CASSHTGQGAGQFF
NA,NA,TRBJ2-7,TRBV14,TGTGCCAGCAGCCTCACACAGGTTAGCTCCTACGAGCAGTACTTC,CASSLTQVSSYEQYF
NA,NA,TRBJ2-2,TRBV29-1,TGCAGCGTTGAAGATAGGGGCAACACCGGGGAGCTGTTTTTT,CSVEDRGNTGELFF
TRBD1,NA,TRBJ1-5,TRBV29-1,TGCAGCGTGCTAACAGGGGGCGGTCAGCCCCAGCATTTT,CSVLTGGGQPQHF
NA,NA,TRBJ2-7,TRBV7-9,TGTGCCAGCAGCCCCCCAGTCCAGACCTACGAGCAGTACTTC,CASSPPVQTYEQYF
TRBD1,NA,TRBJ2-2,TRBV28,TGTGCCAGCAGGAGAGACAGGGCGGTCGGCGGGGAGCTGTTTTTT,CASRRDRAVGGELFF
NA,NA,TRBJ2-5,TRBV9,TGTGCCAGCAGCGTATTCAGACAGGATAGGGGGCAAGAGACCCAGTACTTC,CASSVFRQDRGQETQYF
NA,NA,TRBJ2-3,TRBV9,TGTGCCAGCAGCGTAGGGGCCACAGATACGCAGTATTTT,CASSVGATDTQYF
NA,NA,TRBJ1-3,TRBV12-3/TRBV12-4,TGTGCCAGCAGTTTAGGCTCTGGAAACACCATATATTTT,CASSLGSGNTIYF
TRBD2,NA,TRBJ2-3,TRBV7-2,TGTGCCAGCAGCTCTAGCGGGGGGGCAGGAGATACGCAGTATTTT,CASSSSGGAGDTQYF
NA,NA,TRBJ2-7,TRBV29-1,TGCAGCGTTGAAGGGGGGGAACAGGGTACCCTCGACGAGCAGTACTTC,CSVEGGEQGTLDEQYF
TRBD1,NA,TRBJ1-6,TRBV6-2/TRBV6-3,TGTGCCAGCAGTTACGGGACAGGGGGCAATTCACCCCTCCACTTT,CASSYGTGGNSPLHF
NA,once,TRBJ2-7,TRBV2,TGTGCCAGCAGTGGGAGGTACTACGAGCAGTACTTC,CASSGRYYEQYF
TRBD2,NA,TRBJ2-7,TRBV20-1,TGCAGTGCTAGGCTCCCCCGGACTAGCGGCTCCTACGAGCAGTACTTC,CSARLPRTSGSYEQYF
NA,NA,TRBJ2-1,TRBV9,TGTGCCAGCAGCGTAGGGGTCGGGAGCTCCTACAATGAGCAGTTCTTC,CASSVGVGSSYNEQFF
NA,once,TRBJ2-2,TRBV29-1,TGCAGCGTTGTTCTCGGGACCGGGGAGCTGTTTTTT,CSVVLGTGELFF
NA,NA,TRBJ2-7,TRBV18,TGTGCCAGCTCACTAACACAGAGACTTACCTACGAGCAGTACTTC,CASSLTQRLTYEQYF
NA,NA,TRBJ2-1,TRBV4-1,TGCGCCAGCAGCCAAGTGGCGGGGGCTAAGGATGAGCAGTTCTTC,CASSQVAGAKDEQFF
NA,NA,TRBJ2-2,TRBV5-4,TGTGCCGCCCTAGACAACACCGGGGAGCTGTTTTTT,CAALDNTGELFF
NA,NA,TRBJ2-3,TRBV9,TGTGCCAGCAGCGTATACGGGGGAAGATATAGCACAGATACGCAGTATTTT,CASSVYGGRYSTDTQYF
NA,NA,TRBJ1-5,TRBV9,TGTGCCAGCAGCCCCGGACAATATAGCAATCAGCCCCAGCATTTT,CASSPGQYSNQPQHF
NA,NA,TRBJ2-7,TRBV9,TGTGCCAGCAGCGTTGATAGCTCCCCCAGGAACGAGCAGTACTTC,CASSVDSSPRNEQYF
TRBD1,NA,TRBJ1-5,TRBV2,TGTGCCAGCTTGGGACAGGCGGGTCAGCCCCAGCATTTT,CASLGQAGQPQHF
NA,NA,TRBJ1-3,TRBV6-2/TRBV6-3,TGTGCCAGCGGAAACACCATATATTTT,CASGNTIYF
NA,few,TRBJ1-1,TRBV19,TGTGCCAGTAGTATCGGGAACACTGAAGCTTTCTTT,CASSIGNTEAFF
NA,NA,TRBJ2-7,TRBV5-8,TGTGCCAGCAGCTTGTCGCGGGGGCGCAGGTACGAGCAGTACTTC,CASSLSRGRRYEQYF
NA,NA,TRBJ2-5,TRBV4-1,TGCGCCAGCAGCCAAGATCAGGTTGAGGTGGAGACCCAGTACTTC,CASSQDQVEVETQYF
NA,NA,TRBJ1-6,TRBV27,TGTGCCAGCAGTTTACTATCTGAGGGTTCACCCCTCCACTTT,CASSLLSEGSPLHF